This TCR beta chain originates from a study of post-analysis software for immune sequencing data. Worth noting for this clonotype: The antigen is unknown.

J lost 6 bases, V lost 4 bases, and 7 bases had no gene match. The length of the CDR3 is 16 residues. The germline V gene encodes CDR1 ENHRY and CDR2 SYGVKD. Broader study findings: TRBV5-6, TRBV5-1 and TRBV20-1 were among roughly 5 TRBV segments more frequent in patients than controls.

Prepared TCR beta cDNA libraries contained unique molecular identifiers. TCRdb redid the calling of the PCR reads with MiXCR, one entry per CDR3 protein. The table includes 550,000 to 700,000 distinct CDR3 sequences, roughly 47% detected once. The clonotype was recovered from a girl between 10 and 17 years old with multiple sclerosis. The chain uses TRBV10-3 and TRBJ2-3; 13 positions match TRBD2. The sample was blood. This chain's CDR3 is CAISGLAGGRGDTQYF. The CDR3, as DNA: TGTGCCATCAGTGGACTAGCGGGGGGTCGGGGGGATACGCAGTATTTT.